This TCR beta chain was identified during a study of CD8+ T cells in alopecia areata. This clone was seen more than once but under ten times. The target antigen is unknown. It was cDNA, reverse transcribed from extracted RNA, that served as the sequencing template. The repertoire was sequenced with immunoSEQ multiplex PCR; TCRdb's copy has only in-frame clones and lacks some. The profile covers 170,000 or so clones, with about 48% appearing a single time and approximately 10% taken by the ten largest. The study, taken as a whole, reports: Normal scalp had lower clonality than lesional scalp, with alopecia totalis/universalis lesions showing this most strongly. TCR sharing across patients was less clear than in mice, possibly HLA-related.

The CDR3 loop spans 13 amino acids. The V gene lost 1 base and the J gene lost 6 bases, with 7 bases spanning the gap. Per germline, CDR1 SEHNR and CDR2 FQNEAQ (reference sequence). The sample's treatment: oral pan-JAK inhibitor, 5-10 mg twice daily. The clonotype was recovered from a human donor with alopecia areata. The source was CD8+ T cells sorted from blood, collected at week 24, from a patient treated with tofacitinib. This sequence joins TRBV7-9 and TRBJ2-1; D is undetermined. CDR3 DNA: TGTGCCAGCAGCTTAGGTCCCGGCAATGAGCAGTTCTTC. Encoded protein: CASSLGPGNEQFF.